Shown below are 15 T cell receptor beta chains from a single sample sequenced in a study of T cells in Graves' hyperthyroidism and ophthalmopathy. TCR beta CDR3 sequences were amplified from RNA transcripts. An initial round of RT-PCR targeting the TCR CDR3 relied on the HTBI primer set. TCRdb analysed the multiplex PCR reads with MiXCR anew, one entry per CDR3 protein. The data show almost 600,000 distinct CDR3 sequences, 46% seen once. Sample: peripheral blood or thyroid tissue (not recorded which). The receptors come from a woman aged 18-29 years with Graves' hyperthyroidism.

The rearrangement joins TRBV7-3 to TRBJ1-5, with TRBD1 matching 9 bases. This CDR3 is built from 16 residues. Germline loops: CDR1 SGHTA, CDR2 FQGTGA. V lost 2 bases, J lost 8 bases, and 10 bases stayed unmatched. CDR3 region: CASSLATGGGEEPQHF. DNA of the CDR3: TGTGCCAGCAGCTTAGCGACAGGGGGAGGTGAGGAGCCCCAGCATTTT.

This clonotype has at least ten counts. This CDR3 is CASSSYRSNQPQHF. Here the CDR3 DNA reads TGTGCCAGCAGTTCCTACAGGAGCAATCAGCCCCAGCATTTT. This chain links TRBV2 with TRBJ1-5; possible D gene TRBD1, 5 bases. The CDR3 loop spans 14 amino acids. Germline V gene data show CDR1 as SNHLY and CDR2 as FYNNEI. Trimming shortened V by 5 bases and J by 1 base, and 9 bases separated the two germline ends.

The chain combines TRBV20-1 with TRBJ1-6; the match to TRBD1 covers 9 bases. The CDR3 sequence is 13 residues long. Germline V gives CDR1 DFQATT, CDR2 SNEGSKA (reference sequence). After removal of 5 bases from V and 9 bases from J, the junction contained 5 bases not matched to a gene. CDR3 loop: CSASGTGSSPLHF. DNA for the CDR3: TGCAGTGCTTCCGGGACAGGGAGTTCACCCCTCCACTTT.

The table lists this clonotype with many counts. The rearrangement joins TRBV4-1 to TRBJ1-2; the D is unclear. The CDR3 covers 12 residues. Deletions cut 0 bases from V and 8 bases from J, with 7 bases between. Germline V gene data show CDR1 as MGHRA and CDR2 as YSYEKL. The CDR3 reads CASSQESAGYTF. DNA for the CDR3: TGCGCCAGCAGCCAAGAGAGCGCGGGCTACACCTTC.

The V and J genes are TRBV12-5 and TRBJ2-3; D unresolved. This CDR3 has 13 residues. Germline values: CDR1 LGHNT, CDR2 FRNRAP. Trimming shortened V by 0 bases and J by 4 bases, and 5 bases separated the two germline ends. The CDR3 here is CASGLVLSDTQYF. Written as DNA, the CDR3 is TGTGCTAGTGGTTTGGTACTGTCAGATACGCAGTATTTT. The full variable domain, completed using reference TRBV12-5 and TRBJ2-3, is DARVTQTPRHKVTEMGQEVTMRCQPILGHNTVFWYRQTMMQGLELLAYFRNRAPLDDSGMPKDRFSAEMPDATLATLKIQPSEPRDSAVYFCASGLVLSDTQYFGPGTRLTVL.

This clonotype was detected ten times or more. The rearrangement joins TRBV4-1 to TRBJ1-6; no definite D call. The CDR3 has 16 residues. From germline, CDR1 is MGHRA and CDR2 YSYEKL. V lost 0 bases and J 10 bases, leaving 16 bases between the germline ends. The CDR3 DNA is TGCGCCAGCAGCCAAGAGGTGTCCTCACTTGGGTCACCCCTCCACTTT. It yields the protein CASSQEVSSLGSPLHF.

The chain links TRBV6-6 to TRBJ2-7; either TRBD1 or TRBD2 may fit D (5 bases each). The V gene's germline CDR1 is MNHNY and CDR2 SVGAGI (reference sequence). This CDR3 is built from 18 residues. With 2 bases removed from V and 3 bases from J, the gap between germline ends came to 23 bases. The CDR3 region is CASSYQVGTTQGSYEQYF. CDR3 DNA: TGTGCCAGCAGTTACCAGGTAGGGACGACGCAGGGAAGCTACGAGCAGTACTTC.

The sample holds many counts of this clonotype. The CDR3 is CASSLTALNYGYTF. CDR3 in DNA: TGTGCCAGCAGTTTGACAGCTCTTAACTATGGCTACACCTTC. J is TRBJ1-2 and V is TRBV12-3 or TRBV12-4; a possible D gene is TRBD1 (5 bases). The CDR3 is 14 residues long. V was pared by 3 bases and J by 1 base, with 9 bases between.

Details on this clonotype: Germline is not matched at one junction end, which may reflect a read error. The chain links TRBV27 to TRBJ1-2; D not certain. Germline CDR1 reads MNHEY; CDR2 reads SMNVEV (reference sequence). The CDR3 spans 15 residues. CDR3 nucleotide sequence: TGTGCCAGCAGTTTAAGCCCACATCGTCCTTATGGCTACATCTTC. It specifies CASSLSPHRPYGYIF.

Points on this clonotype: The conserved phenylalanine or tryptophan is not found at the CDR3 terminus, so this likely reflects a read error. The DNA is left out, because the CDR3 cannot be placed on it with certainty; the CDR3 is given as TCRdb lists it. The chain employs TRBV7-2 and TRBJ2-5. The germline gives CDR1 SGHTA, CDR2 FQGNSA. The CDR3 numbers 8 amino acids, ends counted. The chain's CDR3 is CASSLVVA.

This chain uses TRBV7-2 with TRBJ2-6; 7 bases line up with TRBD2. This CDR3 has 15 amino acids. Losses at the gene ends were 7 bases for V and 2 bases for J; bases not matched to a gene: 5. Germline loops: CDR1 SGHTA, CDR2 FQGNSA. CDR3 in amino acids: CASTDSGTGANVLTF. The CDR3 nucleotides read TGTGCCAGCACCGACAGCGGGACTGGGGCCAACGTCCTGACTTTC.

As to this clonotype: Given the absence of the conserved phenylalanine or tryptophan at the CDR3 end, a read error is likely. V is TRBV9 and J is TRBJ1-6; D is possibly TRBD1 (6 bases). Looked up from germline, CDR1 is SGDLS and CDR2 is YYNGEE. This CDR3 contains 14 residues. Trimming left V 4 bases short and J 9 bases short, with 14 bases between. CDR3 DNA sequence: TGTGCCAGCAGCTCAGGGGTTTACAGTTCACCCCTCCACTCT. This gives the protein CASSSGVYSSPLHS.

At least ten counts were recorded for this clonotype. This chain links TRBV7-8 with TRBJ1-2; 7 positions match TRBD1. This CDR3 is built from 13 residues. Germline values: CDR1 SGHVS, CDR2 FQNEAQ. Unmatched junction bases numbered 1, after V lost 0 bases and J lost 6 bases. The CDR3 region has the DNA TGTGCCAGCAGCTTAGCGGACAGGCATGGCTACACCTTC. This codes for CASSLADRHGYTF.

The J gene is TRBJ1-5, the V gene TRBV29-1; 7 positions agree with TRBD1. The CDR3 extends over 12 amino acids. The V gene end was trimmed by 6 bases and the J gene end by 7 bases; junction bases not matched to a gene: 6. Germline CDR1 reads SQVTM; CDR2 reads ANQGSEA. The CDR3 is CSVKQGGQPQHF. For the CDR3, the DNA is TGCAGCGTCAAGCAGGGGGGGCAGCCCCAGCATTTT.

This clonotype showed up many times. The chain is built from TRBV27 and TRBJ2-7; D might be TRBD1 (6 bases). The ends were cut back, 6 bases at V and 6 bases at J, with 12 bases in the middle. The CDR3 is made up of 12 amino acids. Germline assignment: CDR1 MNHEY and CDR2 SMNVEV (reference sequence). The DNA for the CDR3 is TGTGCCAGCAGCTCAGGGGAGCCCGAGCAGTACTTC. Its protein product is CASSSGEPEQYF.